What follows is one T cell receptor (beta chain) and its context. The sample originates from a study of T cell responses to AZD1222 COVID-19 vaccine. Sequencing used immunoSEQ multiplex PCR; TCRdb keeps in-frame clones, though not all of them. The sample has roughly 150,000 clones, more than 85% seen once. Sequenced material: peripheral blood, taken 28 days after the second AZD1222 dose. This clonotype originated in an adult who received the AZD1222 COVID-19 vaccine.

CDR3 region: CASSLPSYNEQFF. CDR3 coding DNA: TGTGCCAGCAGCTTGCCTTCCTACAATGAGCAGTTCTTC. V and J are TRBV7-9 and TRBJ2-1; D is uncertain. V shed 3 bases and J shed 1 base, with 4 bases lying between them. The CDR3 is made up of 13 amino acids. Germline V gene sequence: CDR1 SEHNR, CDR2 FQNEAQ (reference sequence).